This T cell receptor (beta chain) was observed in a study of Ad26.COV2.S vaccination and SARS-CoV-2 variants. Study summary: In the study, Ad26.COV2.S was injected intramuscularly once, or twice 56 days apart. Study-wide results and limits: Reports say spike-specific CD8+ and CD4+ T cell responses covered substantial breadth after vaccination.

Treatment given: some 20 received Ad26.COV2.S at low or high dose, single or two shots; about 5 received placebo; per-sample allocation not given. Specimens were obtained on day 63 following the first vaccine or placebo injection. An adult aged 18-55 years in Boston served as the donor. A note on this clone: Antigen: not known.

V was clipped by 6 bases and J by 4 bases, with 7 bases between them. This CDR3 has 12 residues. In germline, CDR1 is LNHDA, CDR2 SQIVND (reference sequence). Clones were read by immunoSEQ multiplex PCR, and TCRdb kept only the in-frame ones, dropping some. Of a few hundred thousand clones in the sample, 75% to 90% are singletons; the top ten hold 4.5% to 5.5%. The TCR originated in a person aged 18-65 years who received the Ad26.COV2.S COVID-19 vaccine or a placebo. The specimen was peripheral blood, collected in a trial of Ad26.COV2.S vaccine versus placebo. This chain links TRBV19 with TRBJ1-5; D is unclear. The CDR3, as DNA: TGTGCCAGTAGGGGGATAAATCAGCCCCAGCATTTT. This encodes CASRGINQPQHF.